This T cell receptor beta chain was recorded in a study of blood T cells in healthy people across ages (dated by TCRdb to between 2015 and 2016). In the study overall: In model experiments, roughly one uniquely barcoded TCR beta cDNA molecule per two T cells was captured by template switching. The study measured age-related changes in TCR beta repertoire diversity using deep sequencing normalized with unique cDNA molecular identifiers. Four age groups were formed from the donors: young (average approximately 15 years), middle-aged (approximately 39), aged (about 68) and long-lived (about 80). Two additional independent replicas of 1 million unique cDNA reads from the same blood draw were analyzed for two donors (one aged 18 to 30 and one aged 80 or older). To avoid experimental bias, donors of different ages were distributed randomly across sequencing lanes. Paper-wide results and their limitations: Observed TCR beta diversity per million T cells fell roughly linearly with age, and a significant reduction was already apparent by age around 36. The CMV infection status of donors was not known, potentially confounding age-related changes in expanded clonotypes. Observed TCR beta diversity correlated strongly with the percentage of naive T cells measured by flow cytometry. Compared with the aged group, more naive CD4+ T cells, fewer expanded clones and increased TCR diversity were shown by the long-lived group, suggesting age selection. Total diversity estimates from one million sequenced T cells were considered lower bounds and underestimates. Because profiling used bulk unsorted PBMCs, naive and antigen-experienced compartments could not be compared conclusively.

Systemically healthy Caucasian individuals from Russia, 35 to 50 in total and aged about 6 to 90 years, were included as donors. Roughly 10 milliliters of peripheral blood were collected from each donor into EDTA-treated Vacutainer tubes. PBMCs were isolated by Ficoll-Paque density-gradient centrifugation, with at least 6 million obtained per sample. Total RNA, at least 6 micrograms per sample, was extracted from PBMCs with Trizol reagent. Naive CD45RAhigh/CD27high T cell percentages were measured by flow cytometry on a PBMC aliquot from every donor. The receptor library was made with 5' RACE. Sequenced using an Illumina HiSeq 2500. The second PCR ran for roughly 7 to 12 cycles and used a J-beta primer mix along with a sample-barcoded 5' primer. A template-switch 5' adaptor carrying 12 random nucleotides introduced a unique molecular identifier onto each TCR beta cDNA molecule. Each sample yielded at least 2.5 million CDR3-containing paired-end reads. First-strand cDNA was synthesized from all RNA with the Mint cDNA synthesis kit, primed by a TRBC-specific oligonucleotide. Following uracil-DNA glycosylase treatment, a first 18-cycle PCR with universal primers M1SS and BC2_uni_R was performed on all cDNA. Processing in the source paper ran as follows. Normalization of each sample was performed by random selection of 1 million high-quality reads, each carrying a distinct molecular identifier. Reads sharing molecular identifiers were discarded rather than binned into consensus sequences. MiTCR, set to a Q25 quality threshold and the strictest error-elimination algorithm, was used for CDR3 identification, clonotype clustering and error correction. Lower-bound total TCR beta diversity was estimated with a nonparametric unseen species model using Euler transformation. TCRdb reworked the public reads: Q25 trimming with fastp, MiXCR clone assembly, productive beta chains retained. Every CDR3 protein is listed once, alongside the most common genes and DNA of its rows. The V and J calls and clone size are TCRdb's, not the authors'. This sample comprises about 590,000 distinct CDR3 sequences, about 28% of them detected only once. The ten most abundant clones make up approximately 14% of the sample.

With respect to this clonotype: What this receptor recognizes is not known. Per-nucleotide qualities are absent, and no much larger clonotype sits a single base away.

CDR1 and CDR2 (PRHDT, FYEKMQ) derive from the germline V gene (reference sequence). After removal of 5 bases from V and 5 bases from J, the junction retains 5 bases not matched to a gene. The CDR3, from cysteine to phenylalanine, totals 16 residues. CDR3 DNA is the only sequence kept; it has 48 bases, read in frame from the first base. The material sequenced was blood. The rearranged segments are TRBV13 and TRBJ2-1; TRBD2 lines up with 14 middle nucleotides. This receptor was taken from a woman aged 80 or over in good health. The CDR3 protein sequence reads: CASSKGLAGVDNEQFF. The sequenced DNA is TGTGCCAGCAGCAAGGGACTAGCGGGGGTTGACAATGAGCAGTTCTTC.